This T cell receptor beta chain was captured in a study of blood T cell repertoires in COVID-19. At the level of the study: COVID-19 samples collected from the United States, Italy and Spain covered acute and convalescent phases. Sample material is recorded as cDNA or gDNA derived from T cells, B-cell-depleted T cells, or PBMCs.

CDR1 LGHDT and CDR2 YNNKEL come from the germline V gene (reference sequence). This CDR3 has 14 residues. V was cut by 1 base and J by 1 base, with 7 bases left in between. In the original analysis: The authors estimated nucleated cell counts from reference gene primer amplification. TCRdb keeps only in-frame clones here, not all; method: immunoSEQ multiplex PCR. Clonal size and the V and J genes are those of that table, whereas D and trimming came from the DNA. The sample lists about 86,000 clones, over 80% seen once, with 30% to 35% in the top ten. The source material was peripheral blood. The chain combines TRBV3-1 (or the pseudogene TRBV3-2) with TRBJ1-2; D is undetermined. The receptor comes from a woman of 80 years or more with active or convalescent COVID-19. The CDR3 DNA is TGTGCCAGCAGCCAAGGGCAGGTTAACTATGGCTACACCTTC. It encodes CASSQGQVNYGYTF.